Listed here is a single T cell receptor beta chain. Original data processing: Reference gene primer amplification yielded estimated nucleated cell counts. Sequenced by immunoSEQ multiplex PCR; TCRdb stores in-frame clones only, minus some. D and trimming were read from the DNA, whereas the V and J calls and clone size are those reported in that table. In the table there are approximately 280,000 clones, around nine tenths of which are singletons. The data were obtained in a study of blood T cell repertoires in COVID-19. Study context: Acute-phase and convalescent COVID-19 samples originated in the United States, Italy and Spain. PBMCs, B-cell-depleted T cells, or T cells were the source of the cDNA or gDNA that made up the material.

Enrolment of Seattle patients took place during active infection, and they were followed longitudinally. The origin of this receptor is a woman aged 30 to 39 with COVID-19, enrolled during active disease. Source material: peripheral blood.

The CDR3: CASSQDFGLAGARNIQYF. The CDR3 bases are TGCGCCAGCAGCCAAGATTTTGGACTAGCGGGAGCCCGTAACATTCAGTACTTC. The chain couples TRBV4-3 to TRBJ2-4; 13 nucleotides align to TRBD2. The CDR3 totals 18 residues. Germline lookup yields CDR1 LGHNA and CDR2 YSLEER. V dropped 0 bases and J dropped 7; count of bases not matched to a gene: 9.